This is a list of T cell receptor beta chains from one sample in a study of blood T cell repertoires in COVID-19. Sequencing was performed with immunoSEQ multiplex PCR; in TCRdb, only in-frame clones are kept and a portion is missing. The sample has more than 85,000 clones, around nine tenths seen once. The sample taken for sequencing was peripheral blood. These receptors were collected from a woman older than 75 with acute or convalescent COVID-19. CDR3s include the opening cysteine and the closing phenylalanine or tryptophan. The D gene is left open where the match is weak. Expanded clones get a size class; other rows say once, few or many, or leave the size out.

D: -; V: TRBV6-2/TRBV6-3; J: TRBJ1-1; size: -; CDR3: CASSKQGYTEAFF; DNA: TGTGCCAGCAGTAAACAGGGTTACACTGAAGCTTTCTTT
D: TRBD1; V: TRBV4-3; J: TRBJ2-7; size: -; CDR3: CASSQQGAGEQYF; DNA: TGCGCCAGCAGCCAACAGGGGGCTGGCGAGCAGTACTTC
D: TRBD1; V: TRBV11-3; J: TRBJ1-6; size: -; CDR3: CASSLPQTGDGYNSPLHF; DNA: TGTGCCAGCAGCTTACCACAGACAGGGGATGGTTATAATTCACCCCTCCACTTT
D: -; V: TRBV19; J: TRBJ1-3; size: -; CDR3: CASRPQGSPGNTIYF; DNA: TGTGCCAGTAGGCCCCAGGGTTCGCCGGGAAACACCATATATTTT
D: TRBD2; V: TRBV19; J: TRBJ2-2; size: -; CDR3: CASSTGLAGAGELFF; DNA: TGTGCCAGTAGTACCGGACTAGCGGGAGCCGGGGAGCTGTTTTTT
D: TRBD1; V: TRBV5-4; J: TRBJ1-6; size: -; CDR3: CASSLAATGFSPLHF; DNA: TGTGCCAGCAGCTTGGCGGCGACAGGGTTTTCACCCCTCCACTTT
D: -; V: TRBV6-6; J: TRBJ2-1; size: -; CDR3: CASSFGGSQGEQFF; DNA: TGTGCCAGCAGTTTCGGTGGGAGTCAGGGGGAGCAGTTCTTC
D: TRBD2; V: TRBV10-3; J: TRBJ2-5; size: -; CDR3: CAISEGTSGRGETQYF; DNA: TGTGCCATCAGTGAGGGGACTAGCGGGAGAGGGGAGACCCAGTACTTC
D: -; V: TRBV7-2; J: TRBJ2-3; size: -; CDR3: CASSTRGSAGTDTQYF; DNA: TGTGCCAGCAGCACCCGAGGCAGCGCGGGCACAGATACGCAGTATTTT
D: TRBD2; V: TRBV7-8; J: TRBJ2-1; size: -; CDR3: CASSTRRREPHNEQFF; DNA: TGTGCCAGCAGTACACGTAGGCGGGAGCCCCACAATGAGCAGTTCTTC
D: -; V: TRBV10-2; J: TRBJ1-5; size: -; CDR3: CASREGGQPQHF; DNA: TGCGCCAGCAGGGAAGGAGGTCAGCCCCAGCATTTT
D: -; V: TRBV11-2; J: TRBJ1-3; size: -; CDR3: CASSLGPDTGTRNTIYF; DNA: TGTGCCAGCAGCTTAGGCCCGGATACAGGAACGCGAAACACCATATATTTT
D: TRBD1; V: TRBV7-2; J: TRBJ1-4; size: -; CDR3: CASSPTGGFEKLFF; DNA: TGTGCCAGCAGCCCGACAGGGGGGTTTGAAAAACTGTTTTTT
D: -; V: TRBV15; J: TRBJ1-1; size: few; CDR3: CATSRASTEAFF; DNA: TGTGCCACCAGCAGAGCGAGCACTGAAGCTTTCTTT
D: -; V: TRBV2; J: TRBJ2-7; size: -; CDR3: CASSRGRNYEQYF; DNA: TGTGCCAGCAGTAGAGGCAGAAACTACGAGCAGTACTTC
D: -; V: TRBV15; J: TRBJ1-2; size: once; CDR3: CATMGALNYGYTF; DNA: TGTGCCACCATGGGCGCCCTTAACTATGGCTACACCTTC
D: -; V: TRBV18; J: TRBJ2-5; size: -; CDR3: CASSLQETQYF; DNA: TGTGCCAGCTCTCTTCAAGAGACCCAGTACTTC
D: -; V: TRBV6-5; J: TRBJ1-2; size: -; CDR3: CASSPDNGANYGYTF; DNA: TGTGCCAGCAGTCCCGATAACGGCGCGAACTATGGTTACACCTTC
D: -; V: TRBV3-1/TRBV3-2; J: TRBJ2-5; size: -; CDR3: CASRISASEEETQYF; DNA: TGTGCCAGCCGGATATCGGCTAGCGAAGAAGAGACCCAGTACTTC
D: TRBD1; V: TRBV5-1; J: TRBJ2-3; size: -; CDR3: CASRDTGGGTDTQYF; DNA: TGCGCCAGCAGGGATACAGGGGGCGGCACAGATACGCAGTATTTT
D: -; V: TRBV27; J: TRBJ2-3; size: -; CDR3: CASTSPGDTQYF; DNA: TGTGCCAGCACCAGCCCCGGGGATACGCAGTATTTT
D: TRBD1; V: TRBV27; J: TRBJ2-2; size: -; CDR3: CASSVGQGDTGELFF; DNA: TGTGCCAGCAGTGTGGGACAGGGAGACACCGGGGAGCTGTTTTTT
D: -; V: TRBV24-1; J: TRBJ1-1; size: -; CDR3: CATSDGAGSRRDTEAFF; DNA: TGTGCCACCAGTGATGGGGCCGGGTCCCGCAGAGACACTGAAGCTTTCTTT
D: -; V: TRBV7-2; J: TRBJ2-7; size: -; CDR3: CASSLAASGPYEQYF; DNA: TGTGCCAGCAGCTTAGCGGCCAGCGGTCCCTACGAGCAGTACTTC
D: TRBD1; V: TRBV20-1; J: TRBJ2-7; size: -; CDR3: CSGGGVEQYF; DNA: TGCAGTGGAGGGGGCGTCGAGCAGTACTTC
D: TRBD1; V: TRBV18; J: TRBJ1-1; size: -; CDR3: CASPKTGQQNTEAFF; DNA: TGTGCCAGCCCTAAGACGGGACAGCAGAACACTGAAGCTTTCTTT
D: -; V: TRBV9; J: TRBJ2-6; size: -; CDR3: CASSVDLQGRSSGANVLTF; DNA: TGTGCCAGCAGCGTAGACCTCCAGGGGCGAAGCTCTGGGGCCAACGTCCTGACTTTC
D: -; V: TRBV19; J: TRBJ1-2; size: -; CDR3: CASSRPSINYGYTF; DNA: TGTGCCAGTTCCCGTCCAAGCATTAACTATGGCTACACCTTC
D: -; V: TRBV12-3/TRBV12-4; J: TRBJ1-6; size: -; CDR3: CASSLTATITLHF; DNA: TGTGCCAGCAGTTTAACTGCAACCATCACCCTCCACTTT
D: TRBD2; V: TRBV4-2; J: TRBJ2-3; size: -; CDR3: CASSQEPSTSGRLDTQYF; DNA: TGTGCCAGCAGCCAAGAACCTTCGACTAGCGGGAGACTGGATACGCAGTATTTT
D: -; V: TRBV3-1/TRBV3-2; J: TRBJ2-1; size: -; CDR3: CASSPGFMVGQPNEQFF; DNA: TGTGCCAGCAGCCCAGGTTTCATGGTCGGCCAACCCAATGAGCAGTTCTTC
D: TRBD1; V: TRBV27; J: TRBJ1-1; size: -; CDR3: CASSVYRGKNTEAFF; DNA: TGTGCCAGCAGTGTCTACAGGGGGAAGAACACTGAAGCTTTCTTT
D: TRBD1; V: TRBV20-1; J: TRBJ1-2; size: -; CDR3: CIPGTGNGYTF; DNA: TGCATCCCGGGGACAGGGAACGGCTACACCTTC
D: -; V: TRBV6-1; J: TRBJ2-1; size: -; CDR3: CASSERSPASLYNEQFF; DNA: TGTGCCAGCAGTGAACGTTCCCCGGCTAGCCTCTACAATGAGCAGTTCTTC
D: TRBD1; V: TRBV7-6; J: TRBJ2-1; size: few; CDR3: CASSLDRGSYNEQFF; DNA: TGTGCCAGCAGTCTAGACAGGGGGTCCTACAATGAGCAGTTCTTC
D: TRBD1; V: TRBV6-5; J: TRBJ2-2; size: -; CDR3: CASSYQGALTGELFF; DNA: TGTGCCAGCAGCTACCAGGGGGCGCTCACCGGGGAGCTGTTTTTT
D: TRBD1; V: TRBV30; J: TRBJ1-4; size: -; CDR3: CASHRGTNEKLFF; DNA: TGTGCTTCTCACAGGGGAACTAATGAAAAACTGTTTTTT
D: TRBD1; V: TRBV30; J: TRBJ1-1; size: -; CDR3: CAWYRGRNTEAFF; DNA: TGTGCCTGGTACAGGGGGCGCAACACTGAAGCTTTCTTT
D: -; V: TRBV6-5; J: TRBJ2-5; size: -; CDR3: CASSIRGYQETQYF; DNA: TGTGCCAGCAGTATTAGGGGTTACCAAGAGACCCAGTACTTC
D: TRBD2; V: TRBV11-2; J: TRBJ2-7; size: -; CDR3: CASSPTAGGTYEQYF; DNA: TGTGCCAGCAGCCCAACAGCGGGGGGGACCTACGAGCAGTACTTC
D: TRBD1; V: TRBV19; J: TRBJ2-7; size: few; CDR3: CASRDRDRVSYEQYF; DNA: TGTGCCAGTAGAGACCGGGACAGGGTATCCTACGAGCAGTACTTC
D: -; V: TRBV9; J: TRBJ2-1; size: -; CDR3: CASSVEGGHYNEQFF; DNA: TGTGCCAGCAGCGTAGAAGGCGGCCATTACAATGAGCAGTTCTTC
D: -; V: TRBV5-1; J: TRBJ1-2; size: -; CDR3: CASSLAGSRDYGYTF; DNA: TGCGCCAGCAGCTTGGCGGGAAGTCGGGACTATGGCTACACCTTC
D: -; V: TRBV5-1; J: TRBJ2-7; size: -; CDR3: CASSFGGLSSYEQYF; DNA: TGCGCCAGCAGCTTCGGGGGTTTAAGCTCCTACGAGCAGTACTTC
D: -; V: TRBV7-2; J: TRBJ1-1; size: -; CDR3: CASSLGLRTEAFF; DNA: TGTGCCAGCAGCTTGGGCCTTCGGACTGAAGCTTTCTTT
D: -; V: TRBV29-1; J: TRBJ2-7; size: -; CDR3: CSGGTTGAHLEQYF; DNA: TGCAGCGGGGGGACTACAGGGGCCCACCTAGAACAGTACTTC
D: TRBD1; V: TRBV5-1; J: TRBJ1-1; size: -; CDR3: CASSPQGVWTEAFF; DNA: TGCGCCAGCAGCCCTCAGGGGGTCTGGACTGAAGCTTTCTTT